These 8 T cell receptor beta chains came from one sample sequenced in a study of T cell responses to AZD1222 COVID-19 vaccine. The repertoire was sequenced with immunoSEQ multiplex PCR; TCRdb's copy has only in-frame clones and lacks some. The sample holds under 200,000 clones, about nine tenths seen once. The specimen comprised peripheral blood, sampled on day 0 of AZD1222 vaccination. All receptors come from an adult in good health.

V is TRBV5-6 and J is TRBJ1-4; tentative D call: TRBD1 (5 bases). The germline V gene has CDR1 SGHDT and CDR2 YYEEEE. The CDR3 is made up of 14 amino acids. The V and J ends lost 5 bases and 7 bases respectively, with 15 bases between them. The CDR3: CASSYGTRTEKLFF. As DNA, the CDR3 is TGTGCCAGCAGTTACGGGACCCGGACTGAAAAACTGTTTTTT.

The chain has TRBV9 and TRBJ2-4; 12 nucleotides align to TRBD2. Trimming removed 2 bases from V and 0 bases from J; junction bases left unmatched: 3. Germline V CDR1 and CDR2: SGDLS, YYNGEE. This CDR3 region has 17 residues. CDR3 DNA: TGTGCCAGCAGCGTGGGACTAGCGGGCCTAGCCAAAAACATTCAGTACTTC. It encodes CASSVGLAGLAKNIQYF.

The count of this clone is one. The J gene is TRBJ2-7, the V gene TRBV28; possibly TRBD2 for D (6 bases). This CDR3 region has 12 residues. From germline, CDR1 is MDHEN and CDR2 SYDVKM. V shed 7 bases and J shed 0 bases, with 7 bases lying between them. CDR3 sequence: CASIGSSYEQYF. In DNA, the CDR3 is TGTGCCAGCATCGGGAGCTCCTACGAGCAGTACTTC.

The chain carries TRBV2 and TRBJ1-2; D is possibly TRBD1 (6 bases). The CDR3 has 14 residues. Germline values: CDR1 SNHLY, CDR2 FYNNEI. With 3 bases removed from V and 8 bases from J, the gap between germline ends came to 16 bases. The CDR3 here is CASSDQEGEGGYTF. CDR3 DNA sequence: TGTGCCAGCAGTGATCAGGAGGGGGAGGGAGGCTACACCTTC. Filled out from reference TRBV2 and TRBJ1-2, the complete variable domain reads EPEVTQTPSHQVTQMGQEVILRCVPISNHLYFYWYRQILGQKVEFLVSFYNNEISEKSEIFDDQFSVERPDGSNFTLKIRSTKLEDSAMYFCASSDQEGEGGYTFGSGTRLTVV.

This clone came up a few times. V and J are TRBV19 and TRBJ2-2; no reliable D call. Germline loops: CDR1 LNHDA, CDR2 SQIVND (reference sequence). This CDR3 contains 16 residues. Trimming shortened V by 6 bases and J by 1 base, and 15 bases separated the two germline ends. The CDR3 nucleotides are TGTGCCAGTAGGGGGTGGAGCGAGCGGAACACCGGGGAGCTGTTTTTT. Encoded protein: CASRGWSERNTGELFF. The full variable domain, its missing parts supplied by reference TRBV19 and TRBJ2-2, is DGGITQSPKYLFRKEGQNVTLSCEQNLNHDAMYWYRQDPGQGLRLIYYSQIVNDFQKGDIAEGYSVSREKKESFPLTVTSAQKNPTAFYLCASRGWSERNTGELFFGEGSRLTVL.

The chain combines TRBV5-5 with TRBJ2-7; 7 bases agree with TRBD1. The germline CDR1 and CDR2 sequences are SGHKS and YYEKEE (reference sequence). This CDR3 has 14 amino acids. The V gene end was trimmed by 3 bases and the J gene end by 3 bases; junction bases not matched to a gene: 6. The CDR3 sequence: CASSSPGTDYEQYF. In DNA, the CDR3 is TGTGCCAGCAGCTCCCCCGGGACAGACTACGAGCAGTACTTC.

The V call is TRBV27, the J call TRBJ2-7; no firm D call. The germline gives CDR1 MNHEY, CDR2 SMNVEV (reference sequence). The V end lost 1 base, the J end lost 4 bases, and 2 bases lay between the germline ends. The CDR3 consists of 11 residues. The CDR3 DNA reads TGTGCCAGCAGTTTATTATACGAGCAGTACTTC. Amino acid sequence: CASSLLYEQYF.

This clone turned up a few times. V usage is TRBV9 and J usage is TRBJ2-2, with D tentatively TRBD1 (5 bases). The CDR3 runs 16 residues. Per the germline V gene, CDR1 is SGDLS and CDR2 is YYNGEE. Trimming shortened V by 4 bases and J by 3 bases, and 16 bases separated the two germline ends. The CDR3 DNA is TGTGCCAGCAGCCCTACGTCCCAGGGTGACACCGGGGAGCTGTTTTTT. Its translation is CASSPTSQGDTGELFF.